This T cell receptor (beta chain) was captured in a study of shared clonotypes between healthy human individuals. The genomic DNA of each subset was split evenly across several immunoSEQ plates. In the study's own analysis: Sequence data from immunoSEQ were junction-only and lacked quality scores; consequently, filtering differed. Method: immunoSEQ multiplex PCR; TCRdb's copy keeps in-frame clones and lacks some. D and trimming come from the DNA, and the V and J calls and clone size come from that table. Here the sample spans about 490,000 clones, 79% being singletons. Healthy adults negative for HIV, lacking recent acute infections or vaccinations, served as donors. The CDR3 runs to 14 residues. CDR1 is LNHDA, CDR2 SQIVND, per germline (reference sequence). The V segment lost 5 bases and the J segment 0 bases; nucleotides outside the gene matches: 1.

The sequence derives from a woman aged 35 to 49 in good health. Some clones in this sample may be carry-over from other donors' samples. The sequencing sample was made of PBMCs. This chain joins TRBV19 and TRBJ2-3; 8 nucleotides line up with TRBD1. The CDR3 DNA is TGTGCCAGTAGTTGGGACAGGAGCACAGATACGCAGTATTTT. Translating it yields CASSWDRSTDTQYF. Full variable domain (missing parts from reference TRBV19 and TRBJ2-3): DGGITQSPKYLFRKEGQNVTLSCEQNLNHDAMYWYRQDPGQGLRLIYYSQIVNDFQKGDIAEGYSVSREKKESFPLTVTSAQKNPTAFYLCASSWDRSTDTQYFGPGTRLTVL.